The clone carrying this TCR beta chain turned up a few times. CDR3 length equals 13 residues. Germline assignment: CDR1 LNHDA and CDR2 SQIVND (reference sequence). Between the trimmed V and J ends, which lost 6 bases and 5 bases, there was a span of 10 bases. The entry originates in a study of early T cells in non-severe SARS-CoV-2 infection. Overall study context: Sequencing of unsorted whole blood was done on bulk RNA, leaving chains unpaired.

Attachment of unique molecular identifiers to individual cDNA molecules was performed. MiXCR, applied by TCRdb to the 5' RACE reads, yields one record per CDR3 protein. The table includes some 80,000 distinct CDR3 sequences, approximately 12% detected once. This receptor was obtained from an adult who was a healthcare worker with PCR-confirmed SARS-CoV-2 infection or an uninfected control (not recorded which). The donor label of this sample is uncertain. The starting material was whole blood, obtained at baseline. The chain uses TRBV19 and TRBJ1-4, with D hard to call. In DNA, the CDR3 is TGTGCCAGTAGGAGGGTTAACAATGAAAAACTGTTTTTT. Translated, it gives CASRRVNNEKLFF. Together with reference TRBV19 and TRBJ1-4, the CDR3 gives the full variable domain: DGGITQSPKYLFRKEGQNVTLSCEQNLNHDAMYWYRQDPGQGLRLIYYSQIVNDFQKGDIAEGYSVSREKKESFPLTVTSAQKNPTAFYLCASRRVNNEKLFFGSGTQLSVL.